This T cell receptor beta chain comes out of a study of T cells in women clearing cervical HPV infection. Study information: Cases were women with histologically confirmed HPV16-related CIN3 or worse, including 2 invasive cancers. General study results and limits: Effector/memory and HPV-specific T cells were not isolated, and association timing is unknown. Controls had more TRBV6-7 (roughly 0.16%) than cases (about 0.11%). CIN3+ cases had significantly higher TCR repertoire richness than controls, but evenness did not differ.

V lost 0 bases to trimming and J lost 4 bases; unmatched junction nucleotides: 4. The CDR3 totals 15 residues. Germline V CDR1 and CDR2: ENHRY, SYGVKD. The table came from immunoSEQ multiplex PCR; TCRdb's copy has only in-frame clones and leaves some out. This listing includes about 30,000 clones. Turning to this clone: Its specificity is not known. Sequencing ends 3 residues short of the CDR3 end; the germline J gene provides the rest.

The receptor comes from a woman aged 18 to 75 with a cervical HPV16 infection that either progressed to CIN3+ or cleared (not recorded which). Sequenced sample: blood buffy coat. The chain joins TRBV10-3 to TRBJ2-7; TRBD1 matches 9 bases. CDR3 loop: CAISESWTGVYEQYF. The CDR3 DNA, read in part, is TGTGCCATCAGTGAGTCGTGGACAGGGGTTTACGAG.